This TCR beta chain originates from a study of spatial heterogeneity in lung cancer (dated 2019 in TCRdb). At the level of the whole study: Beta-chain transcripts were consistently detected in greater numbers than alpha-chain transcripts, which likely reflected higher beta-chain transcript abundance. In tumor regions, TCR transcript counts showed a strong correlation with a T cell transcriptional module score from matched bulk RNA-seq. In the raw uncorrected reads, each unique combination of TCR and UMI appeared more than ten times on average. In non-small cell lung cancer, the study made a quantitative comparison of TCR alpha and beta repertoires among multiple tumor regions, matched nontumor lung and blood. Nonsynonymous mutation counts, determined by whole-exome sequencing of tumor tissue, were related to TCR repertoire features. At surgery, hundreds of tumor regions, 61 to 65 matched nontumor lung samples and 56 PBMC samples were TCR-sequenced for both alpha and beta chains. Findings and caveats that apply to the study as a whole: Confirming at a functional level the hypothesis that regional TCRs recognize regional mutations was considered to require additional single-cell paired TCR alpha and beta sequencing. The tumor nonsynonymous mutation count correlated with the number of expanded intratumoral alpha and beta TCRs. TCR-seq coverage of tumor T cells was estimated at only approximately 7% for alpha chains and 13% for beta chains. The count of ubiquitous expanded TCRs correlated with the count of ubiquitous nonsynonymous mutations, and the count of regional expanded TCRs correlated with the count of regional nonsynonymous mutations.

The time point label, as the study defines it: sample taken at primary tumor resection. Donors were about 70 patients with early-stage, untreated non-small cell lung cancer from the lung TRACERx cohort. Whole RNA extracted from tumor and nontumor lung tissue, or from cryopreserved PBMC samples, was used for TCR sequencing without cell sorting. Only patients for whom sufficient RNA was available from at least two tumor regions were selected for TCR sequencing. Before being selected, tumor and adjacent nontumor lung specimens were reviewed by a lung pathologist. Its CDR3 holds 16 amino acids, cysteine through phenylalanine. Solely the CDR3 DNA is kept, with 48 bases framed from the first base. V is pared back by 0 bases and J by 4 bases, with 17 bases lying between the germline termini. The germline V gene sets CDR1 to SGHRS and CDR2 to YFSETQ. This clonotype is assessed as medium-sized (0.01 to 0.1%). There is no known antigen for this receptor. No per-base quality is available; no much larger clone lies one base away.

The library was prepared using 5' RACE. Data came from a NextSeq 500. The TCR library protocol attached a unique molecular identifier to each TCR cDNA molecule to allow correction of PCR and sequencing errors. On the authors' methods: TCR identification, UMI-based error correction and CDR3 extraction were performed with Decombinator tools. TCRs above a frequency of 2 per 1,000, corresponding to the top 1% of the tumor frequency distribution, were defined as expanded. Expanded tumor TCRs statistically deemed absent (corrected P<0.05) from at least one tumor region were classed as regional, and all other expanded tumor TCRs were classed as ubiquitous. Rényi diversity was computed with the R vegan package after subsampling each repertoire 100 times to 5,000 TCRs. CDR3 similarity networks were built from amino acid triplet string-kernel similarity, connecting CDR3s with pairwise similarity above 0.82. Through fastp at Q25 and MiXCR, TCRdb rebuilt clones from the public reads, retaining in-frame beta chains. Rows merge per CDR3 protein into single entries with the most common DNA and genes. The V and J calls were not made by the authors but by TCRdb's processing. Here the sample has about 1,200 distinct CDR3 sequences; 18% occur a single time. Less than 45% of the sample is in the top ten clones.

The source of this sequence is a male donor with early-stage non-small cell lung cancer. The chain employs TRBV5-1 and TRBJ2-7, with the identity of the D gene unclear. The material was lung tumor tissue, obtained at surgery. This receptor carries the CDR3 CASSLGPGIDNYEQYF. The nucleotide sequence reads as follows: TGCGCCAGCAGCTTGGGTCCAGGAATAGATAATTACGAGCAGTACTTC.